Listed here are 2 T cell receptor beta chains from one sample, sequenced in a study of cytomegalovirus exposure and HLA in healthy donors. Primers included in the PCR were 60 Vbeta and 13 Jbeta primers. Profiling relied on immunoSEQ multiplex PCR, and the TCRdb table lists in-frame clones only, not all of them. This sample lists roughly 200,000 clones; its ten largest clones have about 1.1%. The source material was PBMCs. The origin of the receptors is a girl aged 2 to 10 in good health and CMV-seropositive.

The chain combines TRBV29-1 with TRBJ2-1, with TRBD2 identical over 9 bases. V shed 5 bases and J 4 bases; nucleotides not matched to a gene: 6. CDR3 length: 14 residues. In germline, CDR1 is SQVTM, CDR2 ANQGSEA. The CDR3 nucleotides read TGCAGCGTTTCCCGTAGCGGGGGATACAATGAGCAGTTCTTC. Translating gives CSVSRSGGYNEQFF.

V gene TRBV10-2 combines with J gene TRBJ2-5, with D possibly being TRBD1 (5 bases). The CDR3 is 12 amino acids. Germline V lookup: CDR1 WSHSY, CDR2 SAAADI. V was clipped by 5 bases and J by 5 bases, with 9 bases between them. The chain's CDR3 is CASSSSGETQYF. CDR3 nucleotides: TGCGCCAGCAGTTCGTCAGGGGAGACCCAGTACTTC.